The rows below give T cell receptor beta chains drawn from one sample of a study of cytomegalovirus exposure and HLA in healthy donors. Here immunoSEQ multiplex PCR was the method, and the copy in TCRdb shows in-frame clones only, minus some. In total, the table holds 150,000 to 200,000 clones. The sample comprised PBMCs. These receptor sequences come from a woman aged 18-29 years in good health and CMV-seropositive. CDR3s include the opening cysteine and the closing phenylalanine or tryptophan. A D gene is named only where the DNA matches it firmly.

j_call: TRBJ1-1
v_call: TRBV13
d_call: TRBD1
cdr3_nt: TGTGCCAGCAGCTACTCAAAAACCGGGACAGGGGACACTGAAGCTTTCTTT
cdr3_aa: CASSYSKTGTGDTEAFF

j_call: TRBJ2-7
v_call: TRBV4-1
d_call: .
cdr3_nt: TGCGCCAGCAGCCCGAAACAGGGAAAGGACTACGAGCAGTACTTC
cdr3_aa: CASSPKQGKDYEQYF

j_call: TRBJ1-5
v_call: TRBV19
d_call: .
cdr3_nt: TGTGCCAGTAGTATAGGACAGGACTTAAAGCCCCAGCATTTT
cdr3_aa: CASSIGQDLKPQHF

j_call: TRBJ1-2
v_call: TRBV5-3
d_call: TRBD1
cdr3_nt: TGTGCCAGACCTTCGACAGGGAGTGGCTACACCTTC
cdr3_aa: CARPSTGSGYTF

j_call: TRBJ1-2
v_call: TRBV4-2
d_call: .
cdr3_nt: TGTGCCAGCAGCCAAGATAATCGAGATGACTACACCTTC
cdr3_aa: CASSQDNRDDYTF

j_call: TRBJ2-3
v_call: TRBV12-2
d_call: .
cdr3_nt: TGTGCAAGTCGCTTGGGACTAGCGGGGAGCACAGATACGCAGTATTTT
cdr3_aa: CASRLGLAGSTDTQYF

j_call: TRBJ1-2
v_call: TRBV2
d_call: TRBD1
cdr3_nt: TGTGCCAGCAGCAGAGTACAGGGGGCGGGTGGCTACACCTTC
cdr3_aa: CASSRVQGAGGYTF

j_call: TRBJ1-5
v_call: TRBV2
d_call: .
cdr3_nt: TGTGCCAGCAGTGATCGGACAGATCAGCCCCAGCATTTT
cdr3_aa: CASSDRTDQPQHF

j_call: TRBJ1-2
v_call: TRBV7-9
d_call: TRBD1
cdr3_nt: TGTGCCAGCAGCTTAATCCTGACAGGGCCCTATGACTACACCTTC
cdr3_aa: CASSLILTGPYDYTF

j_call: TRBJ1-5
v_call: TRBV19
d_call: .
cdr3_nt: TGTGCCAGTAGTATAGATCGTGGGGGGAGCGGACAGCCCCAGCATTTT
cdr3_aa: CASSIDRGGSGQPQHF

j_call: TRBJ1-2
v_call: TRBV29-1
d_call: TRBD1
cdr3_nt: TGCAGCGTTGATGGGGACAGGGGTTCGGGCAACTATGGCTACACCTTC
cdr3_aa: CSVDGDRGSGNYGYTF

j_call: TRBJ2-2
v_call: TRBV19
d_call: TRBD2
cdr3_nt: TGTGCCAGTAGAAATCTAGCGGCCAACACCGGGGAGCTGTTTTTT
cdr3_aa: CASRNLAANTGELFF

j_call: TRBJ1-1
v_call: TRBV18
d_call: .
cdr3_nt: TGTGCCAGCTCACCACAACAGGCCCCCAACACTGAAGCTTTCTTT
cdr3_aa: CASSPQQAPNTEAFF

j_call: TRBJ2-5
v_call: TRBV30
d_call: TRBD1
cdr3_nt: TGTGCCTGGGGGGACAGGGGGAGGTGGGAGACCCAGTACTTC
cdr3_aa: CAWGDRGRWETQYF

j_call: TRBJ1-4
v_call: TRBV5-6
d_call: .
cdr3_nt: TGTGCCAGCAGCCCTCGACAGTCAGGGAATGAAAAACTGTTTTTT
cdr3_aa: CASSPRQSGNEKLFF

j_call: TRBJ1-4
v_call: TRBV5-4
d_call: TRBD1
cdr3_nt: TGTGCCAGCAGCTTGGGAGGGGCAGGGGGCGTACCTGAAAAACTGTTTTTT
cdr3_aa: CASSLGGAGGVPEKLFF

j_call: TRBJ2-7
v_call: TRBV19
d_call: TRBD2
cdr3_nt: TGTGCCAGTAGTATTTCGGGGGGAAGAACCTACGAGCAGTACTTC
cdr3_aa: CASSISGGRTYEQYF

j_call: TRBJ2-5
v_call: TRBV6-1
d_call: TRBD1
cdr3_nt: TGTGCCAGCAGTAACAGGGGGCGCCTCGAGACCCAGTACTTC
cdr3_aa: CASSNRGRLETQYF

j_call: TRBJ1-2
v_call: TRBV19
d_call: .
cdr3_nt: TGTGCCACCGGATGGGAGGGCGTCTCGGGTGGCTACACCTTC
cdr3_aa: CATGWEGVSGGYTF

j_call: TRBJ1-1
v_call: TRBV18
d_call: .
cdr3_nt: TGTGCCAGCTCACCACCGGGGGGGCACACTGAAGCTTTCTTT
cdr3_aa: CASSPPGGHTEAFF

j_call: TRBJ2-7
v_call: TRBV30
d_call: TRBD2
cdr3_nt: TGTGCCTGGAGTGTAGGGCTAGCGGGACTCGAGCAGTACTTC
cdr3_aa: CAWSVGLAGLEQYF

j_call: TRBJ2-1
v_call: TRBV30
d_call: .
cdr3_nt: TGTGCCTGGGAAAAAGGGAGGCATGAGCAGTTCTTC
cdr3_aa: CAWEKGRHEQFF

j_call: TRBJ1-1
v_call: TRBV4-1
d_call: .
cdr3_nt: TGCGCCAGCAGCCAAGACTCTGGGGGGACTGAAGCTTTCTTT
cdr3_aa: CASSQDSGGTEAFF

j_call: TRBJ2-2
v_call: TRBV4-1
d_call: .
cdr3_nt: TGCGCCAGCAGCCACGGCAGGGCGAACACCGGGGAGCTGTTTTTT
cdr3_aa: CASSHGRANTGELFF

j_call: TRBJ1-2
v_call: TRBV7-9
d_call: .
cdr3_nt: TGTGCCAGCAGCCTAAACTATGGCTACACCTTC
cdr3_aa: CASSLNYGYTF

j_call: TRBJ1-2
v_call: TRBV4-2
d_call: .
cdr3_nt: TGTGCCAGCAGCCAAGAGGGACTCCATGGCTACACCTTC
cdr3_aa: CASSQEGLHGYTF

j_call: TRBJ1-1
v_call: TRBV7-9
d_call: .
cdr3_nt: TGTGCCAGCAGCCGAGTACCGGGACAACAGAACACTGAAGCTTTCTTT
cdr3_aa: CASSRVPGQQNTEAFF

j_call: TRBJ2-3
v_call: TRBV7-2
d_call: .
cdr3_nt: TGTGCCAGCAGCACAGGTAGCACAGATACGCAGTATTTT
cdr3_aa: CASSTGSTDTQYF

j_call: TRBJ1-1
v_call: TRBV4-1
d_call: TRBD1
cdr3_nt: TGCGCCAGCAGCCCCCGACAGGGAAGGAGCGCTGAAGCTTTCTTT
cdr3_aa: CASSPRQGRSAEAFF

j_call: TRBJ2-1
v_call: TRBV6-1
d_call: TRBD2
cdr3_nt: TGTGCCAGCAGTGAAGTCCTAGCGGGGGCCGATGAGCAGTTCTTC
cdr3_aa: CASSEVLAGADEQFF

j_call: TRBJ2-1
v_call: TRBV7-3
d_call: TRBD2
cdr3_nt: TGTGCCAGCAGCCAATCCTTAGCGGGGGGTCTCAATGAGCAGTTCTTC
cdr3_aa: CASSQSLAGGLNEQFF

j_call: TRBJ1-2
v_call: TRBV5-1
d_call: TRBD1
cdr3_nt: TGCGCCAGCAGCCCGGGACAGGGACATGGCTACACCTTC
cdr3_aa: CASSPGQGHGYTF

j_call: TRBJ2-7
v_call: TRBV4-2
d_call: .
cdr3_nt: TGTGCCAGCAGCCAAGATCTAGGGGGCTCCTACGAGCAGTACTTC
cdr3_aa: CASSQDLGGSYEQYF

j_call: TRBJ2-1
v_call: TRBV13
d_call: TRBD1
cdr3_nt: TGTGCCAGCAGCCCGGAGACAGGGAGTACCTACAATGAGCAGTTCTTC
cdr3_aa: CASSPETGSTYNEQFF

j_call: TRBJ2-3
v_call: TRBV2
d_call: .
cdr3_nt: TGTGCCAGCAGTGAAGGGCGGGCTCGTACAGATACGCAGTATTTT
cdr3_aa: CASSEGRARTDTQYF

j_call: TRBJ2-1
v_call: TRBV12-5
d_call: .
cdr3_nt: TGTGCTAGTGGTCCAAGGACAGTCAATGAGCAGTTCTTC
cdr3_aa: CASGPRTVNEQFF

j_call: TRBJ1-2
v_call: TRBV18
d_call: .
cdr3_nt: TGTGCCAGCTCACCCTCCAGAGCAGCGACCTATGGCTACACCTTC
cdr3_aa: CASSPSRAATYGYTF

j_call: TRBJ2-2
v_call: TRBV7-3
d_call: .
cdr3_nt: TGTGCCAGCAGCCGGAACACCGGGGAGCTGTTTTTT
cdr3_aa: CASSRNTGELFF

j_call: TRBJ2-5
v_call: TRBV4-2
d_call: TRBD1
cdr3_nt: TGTGCCAGCAGCCAGACAGGGGTCCAAGAGACCCAGTACTTC
cdr3_aa: CASSQTGVQETQYF

j_call: TRBJ1-1
v_call: TRBV19
d_call: TRBD1
cdr3_nt: TGTGCCAGTAGTCCGGACAGGTTGCCCACTGAAGCTTTCTTT
cdr3_aa: CASSPDRLPTEAFF

j_call: TRBJ1-1
v_call: TRBV29-1
d_call: .
cdr3_nt: TGCAGCGCCAGCGGACAGAAGAACACTGAAGCTTTCTTT
cdr3_aa: CSASGQKNTEAFF

j_call: TRBJ1-4
v_call: TRBV30
d_call: .
cdr3_nt: TGTGCCTCGAGTGGGGGGCGAAAACTGTTTTTT
cdr3_aa: CASSGGRKLFF

j_call: TRBJ1-1
v_call: TRBV19
d_call: .
cdr3_nt: TGTGCCAGTAGTCAGAACATGAACACTGAAGCTTTCTTT
cdr3_aa: CASSQNMNTEAFF